The sequence of this T cell receptor (beta chain) was determined in a study of cytotoxic CD8 clonotypes in ibrutinib-treated CLL. Study-wide points: Among the clonotypes, public ones were uncommon and contracted or held stable on treatment.

Here immunoSEQ multiplex PCR was the method, and the copy in TCRdb shows in-frame clones only, minus some. This sample has some 120,000 clones, with around four fifths found just once. Trimming removed 6 bases from V and 3 bases from J, with 23 bases in between. Germline V gene data show CDR1 as LNHDA and CDR2 as SQIVND (reference sequence). The CDR3 contains 17 residues. Points on this clone: The antigen is not known.

This receptor was taken from a human donor with chronic lymphocytic leukemia. The J gene is TRBJ1-2, the V gene TRBV19; TRBD1 is a possible D gene (6 bases). The sequencing used PBMCs, collected after 24 months of ibrutinib treatment. The CDR3: CASRMAPARGADYGYTF. In DNA, the CDR3 is TGTGCCAGTAGGATGGCCCCAGCTAGGGGGGCGGACTATGGCTACACCTTC.